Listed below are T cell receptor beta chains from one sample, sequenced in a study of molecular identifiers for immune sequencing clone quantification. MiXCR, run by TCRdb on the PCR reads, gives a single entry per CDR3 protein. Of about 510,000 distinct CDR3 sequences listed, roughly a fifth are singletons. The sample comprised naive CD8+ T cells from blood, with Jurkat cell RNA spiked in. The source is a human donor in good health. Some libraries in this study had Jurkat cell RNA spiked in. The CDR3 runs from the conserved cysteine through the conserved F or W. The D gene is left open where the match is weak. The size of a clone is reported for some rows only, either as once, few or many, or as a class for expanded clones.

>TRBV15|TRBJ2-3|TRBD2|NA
TGTGCCACCAGCAGAGGAGTTCGGCAGGGAGGGACAGATACGCAGTATTTT
CATSRGVRQGGTDTQYF
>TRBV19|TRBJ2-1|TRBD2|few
TGTGCCAGTAGTATAGGACTAGCGGGATACAATGAGCAGTTCTTC
CASSIGLAGYNEQFF
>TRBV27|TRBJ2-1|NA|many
TGTGCCAGCAGTTTATCGGGACAGCGGGACAATGAGCAGTTCTTC
CASSLSGQRDNEQFF
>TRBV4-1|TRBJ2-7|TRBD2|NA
TGCGCCAGCAGCCAAGCCCTAGCGGGCAGCTCCTACGAGCAGTACTTC
CASSQALAGSSYEQYF
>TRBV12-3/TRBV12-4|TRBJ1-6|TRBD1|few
TGTGCCAGCAGTGAGGGACAGAATTATAATTCACCCCTCCACTTT
CASSEGQNYNSPLHF
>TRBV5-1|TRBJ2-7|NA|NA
TGCGCCAGCAGCTTGGGACCGTCTAACCTATCCGAGCAGTACTTC
CASSLGPSNLSEQYF
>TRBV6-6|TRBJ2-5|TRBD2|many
TGTGCCAGCAGTACCCCGACTAGCGGGGGAGAAAATAAAGAGACCCAGTACTTC
CASSTPTSGGENKETQYF
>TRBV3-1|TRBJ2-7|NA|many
TGTGCCAGCAGCCAAGGTCCGCGTTACGAGCAGTACTTC
CASSQGPRYEQYF
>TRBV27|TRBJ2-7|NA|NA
TGTGCCAGCAGTTTATATGGGAGGGGGCGCGAATACGAGCAGTACTTC
CASSLYGRGREYEQYF
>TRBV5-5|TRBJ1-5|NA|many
TGTGCCAGCAGTCAAGACATGCAGCTTAGCAATCAGCCCCAGCATTTT
CASSQDMQLSNQPQHF
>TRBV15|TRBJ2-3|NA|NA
TGTGCCACCAGTAGGCCGGGACTCGAAGGGGATACGCAGTATTTT
CATSRPGLEGDTQYF
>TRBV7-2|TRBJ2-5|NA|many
TGTGCCAGCAGCTTCGCACTATCAGAGACCCAGTACTTC
CASSFALSETQYF
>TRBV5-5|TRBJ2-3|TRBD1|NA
TGTGCCAGCAGCCCCCGGACAGGGGGAAGCACAGATACGCAGTATTTT
CASSPRTGGSTDTQYF
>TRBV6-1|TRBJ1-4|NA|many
TGTGCCAGCAGTGAGACACTAACCCAGGTTGCAACTAATGAAAAACTGTTTTTT
CASSETLTQVATNEKLFF
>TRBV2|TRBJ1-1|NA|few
TGTGCCAGCAGTGAGAGGGCAGGGGCCCTCATGGGTTTCTTT
CASSERAGALMGFF
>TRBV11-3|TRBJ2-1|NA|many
TGTGCCAGCAGCTTAGGCGGGTCCGCCTACAATGAGCAGTTCTTC
CASSLGGSAYNEQFF
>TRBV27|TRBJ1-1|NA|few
TGTGCCAGCAGTTTAACACAGGGTTCCCAAGCTTTCTTT
CASSLTQGSQAFF
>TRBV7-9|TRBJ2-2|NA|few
TGTGCCAGCAGCTTGGGACTTGACGGGGAGCTGTTTTTT
CASSLGLDGELFF
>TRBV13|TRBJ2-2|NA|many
TGTGCCAGCAGCCCATTGGGGCCCCGTGGAGCCGGGGAGCTGTTTTTT
CASSPLGPRGAGELFF
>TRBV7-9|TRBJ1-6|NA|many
TGTGCCAGCAGCCGAAATTCACCCCTCCACTTT
CASSRNSPLHF
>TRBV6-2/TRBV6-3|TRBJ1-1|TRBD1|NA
TGTGCCAGCAGAACCAGGGGGCGCGGTCCCATGAACACTGAAGCTTTCTTT
CASRTRGRGPMNTEAFF
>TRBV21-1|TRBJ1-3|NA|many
TGTGCCAGCAGCAGCCGCGCAGGGGTCTGTGGAAACACCATATATTTT
CASSSRAGVCGNTIYF
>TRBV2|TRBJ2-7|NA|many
TGTGCCAGCACAGGGGGGGCCTACGAGCAGTACTTC
CASTGGAYEQYF
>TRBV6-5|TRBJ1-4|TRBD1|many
TGTGCCAGCAGTTACGGGACAGGGGGCCAGGAAAAACTGTTTTTT
CASSYGTGGQEKLFF
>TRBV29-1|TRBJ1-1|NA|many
TGCAGCGTTGGGACAGAAATTGAAGCTTTCTTT
CSVGTEIEAFF
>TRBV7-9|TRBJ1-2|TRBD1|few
TGTGCCAGCAGCTTCCGGGACAGGGGGGAATATGGCTACACCTTC
CASSFRDRGEYGYTF
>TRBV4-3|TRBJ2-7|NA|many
TGCGCCAGCAGCCAAGATCGTTTTGGCCAAAACTACGAGCAGTACTTC
CASSQDRFGQNYEQYF
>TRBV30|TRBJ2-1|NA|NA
TGTGCCTGGAGTGAACAGGGTAGTGAGCAGTTCTTC
CAWSEQGSEQFF
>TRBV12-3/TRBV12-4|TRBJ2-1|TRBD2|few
TGTGCCAGCAGCTCTCAAGCGGGGGGGTCGAGGTATGATGAGCAGTTCTTC
CASSSQAGGSRYDEQFF
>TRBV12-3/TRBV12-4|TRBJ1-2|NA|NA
TGTGCCAGCAGTTCACAGACAACGAACTATGGCTACACCTTC
CASSSQTTNYGYTF
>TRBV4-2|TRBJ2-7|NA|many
TGTGCCAGCAGCCCCCTGGAGCAGTCCTACGAGCAGTACTTC
CASSPLEQSYEQYF
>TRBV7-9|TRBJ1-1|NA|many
TGTGCCAGCAGCTTAGCGCAAGGAGGAGGCGGTGAAGCTTTCTTT
CASSLAQGGGGEAFF
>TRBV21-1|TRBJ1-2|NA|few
TGTGCCAGCAGCCTCTTCATCAGAGGCAGGGTCACCTATGGCTACACCTTC
CASSLFIRGRVTYGYTF
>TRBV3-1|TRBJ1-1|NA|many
TGTGCCAGCAGCCAACCTGGTAGGGGTCGGACTGAAGCTTTCTTT
CASSQPGRGRTEAFF
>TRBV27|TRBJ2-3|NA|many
TGTGCCAGCAGTTTACTAGCCACAGATACGCAGTATTTT
CASSLLATDTQYF
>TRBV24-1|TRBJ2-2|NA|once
TGTGCCACCAGTAATGCGGACGGCACCGGGGAGCTGTTTTTT
CATSNADGTGELFF
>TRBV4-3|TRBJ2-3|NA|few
TGCGCCAGCAGCCAAGTTTCAGTTCCCTTGGGGTCGGGGGATACGCAGTATTTT
CASSQVSVPLGSGDTQYF
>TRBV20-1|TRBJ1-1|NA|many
TGCAGTGCTAGTGCCGGGGGGTGGACTGAAGCTTTCTTT
CSASAGGWTEAFF